The entry below describes one T cell receptor beta chain. The specificity of this receptor is unknown. Within one base of it there is no much larger clone, and no base qualities were kept. These data are taken from a study of blood T cell repertoires in COVID-19 (dated by TCRdb to 2018 to 2020). With regard to the full study: Collaborator samples came from the United States, Italy and Spain and covered acute and convalescent phases of COVID-19. The material from the prospective study consisted of cDNA or gDNA derived from T cells, B-cell-depleted T cells, or PBMCs. The dataset comprised deeply sampled blood TCRbeta repertoires from subjects exposed to, actively infected with, or recovered from COVID-19. A freely available public database, intended as a resource for researchers studying the immune response to SARS-CoV-2, is where the repertoires were released. The samples were drawn from the first 160 participants of the ongoing ImmuneRACE study and from about 1,200 subjects provided by 6 global collaborators. Sample metadata almost always included a de-identified subject ID, COVID-19 status, age in years and sex. HLA class I and class II types, where available, came from metadata supplied by the sample provider rather than from assay-based typing.

The immunoSEQ Assay, a bias-controlled multiplex PCR, was used to amplify TCRbeta CDR3 regions from genomic DNA. The paper's data handling went like this. Within the assay, amplification of reference gene primers was used to estimate how many nucleated cells each sample contained. To quantify the absolute abundance of each unique TCRbeta CDR3 rearrangement, sequence reads were collapsed and filtered. For each sample, productive Simpson clonality was calculated by taking the square root of Simpson's diversity index across productive rearrangements. Sourced from immuneACCESS, this table was stored by TCRdb with only in-frame sequences that have V and J called. A share of the clones is absent; for the studies checked, an unresolved V gene accounts for under half, and the remainder has no known explanation. D and trimming come from the DNA, and the V and J calls and clone size come from that table. For this sample there are about 44,000 clones; roughly nine tenths appear just once. The top ten hold more than 20% of the sample.

The collaborating institutions used their own protocols to collect whole blood in K2EDTA tubes. For TCRbeta analysis, collaborators shipped samples as frozen whole blood, isolated PBMCs, or DNA extracted from either of those sample types. General findings and caveats noted by the study authors: The quantity of clinical and demographic metadata differed by source and by participant and was supplied without curation.

Sequenced input: peripheral blood. This TCR derives from an elderly woman in a cohort sampled during active or convalescent COVID-19.

The nucleotide sequence is TGCAGTGCTAGTACCCAATATGTCAAGGACAGGGGATTTGGAGCCGGGGAGCTGTTTTTT. This encodes CSASTQYVKDRGFGAGELFF. The chain was built from TRBV20-1 and TRBJ2-2, and 9 junction bases match TRBD1. The junction shows trimming of 3 bases on V and 6 bases on J, and the gene matches do not reach 23 bases of it. The CDR3 numbers 20 residues from cysteine through phenylalanine. Only the CDR3 DNA stays, 60 bases, in frame from base 1. CDR1 and CDR2, per the germline V gene (reference sequence), are DFQATT and SNEGSKA.